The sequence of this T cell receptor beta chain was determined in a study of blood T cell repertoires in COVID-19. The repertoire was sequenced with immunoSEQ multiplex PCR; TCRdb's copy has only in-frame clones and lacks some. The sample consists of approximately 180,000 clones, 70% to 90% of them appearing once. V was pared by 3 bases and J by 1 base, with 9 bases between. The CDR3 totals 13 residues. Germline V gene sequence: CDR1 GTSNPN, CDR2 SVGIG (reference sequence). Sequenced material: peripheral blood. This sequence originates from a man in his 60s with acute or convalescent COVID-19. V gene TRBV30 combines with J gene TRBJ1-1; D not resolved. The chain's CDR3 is CAWRTSKNTEAFF. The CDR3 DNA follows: TGTGCCTGGAGGACATCGAAGAACACTGAAGCTTTCTTT.